This entry lists 2 T cell receptor beta chains sequenced from one sample in a study of cytomegalovirus exposure and HLA in healthy donors. PCR amplification relied on 60 Vbeta primers (plus 13 Jbeta primers). The assay was immunoSEQ multiplex PCR, and TCRdb's table has in-frame clones only and misses some. The sample lists 210,000 or so clones; around 85% were seen once. The sample consisted of PBMCs. The receptors were gathered from a human donor in good health.

This chain uses TRBV2 with TRBJ1-3; the match to TRBD1 covers 9 bases. The junction had 6 bases not matched to a gene; V was cut back by 4 bases and J by 2 bases. Germline CDR1 is SNHLY and CDR2 is FYNNEI. The CDR3 is 16 amino acids. CDR3 sequence (DNA): TGTGCCAGCAGTGCCGGACAGGGGACTACTGGAAACACCATATATTTT. This gives the protein CASSAGQGTTGNTIYF. Together with reference TRBV2 and TRBJ1-3, the CDR3 gives the full variable domain: EPEVTQTPSHQVTQMGQEVILRCVPISNHLYFYWYRQILGQKVEFLVSFYNNEISEKSEIFDDQFSVERPDGSNFTLKIRSTKLEDSAMYFCASSAGQGTTGNTIYFGEGSWLTVV.

V usage is TRBV28 and J usage is TRBJ2-1; 12 bases map to TRBD1. Germline V lookup: CDR1 MDHEN, CDR2 SYDVKM. This CDR3 region has 12 residues. V dropped 1 base and J dropped 16; count of bases not matched to a gene: 2. CDR3 loop: CASSLLGQGAFF. Written as DNA, the CDR3 is TGTGCCAGCAGTTTATTGGGACAGGGGGCCTTCTTC.